This TCR beta chain was captured by sequencing in a study of T cell responses to AZD1222 COVID-19 vaccine. The protocol was immunoSEQ multiplex PCR, while the TCRdb copy is restricted to in-frame clones and leaves out a portion. The profile shows fewer than 130,000 clones, roughly 92% of them singletons. General study findings and limits: Unmutated regions of variants are reportedly targeted by nearly half of spike-specific TCRs. It should be noted that donors were predominantly white British and more often female, and clonal diversity was possibly underestimated. Sampling that yielded the repertoires occurred only after the peak T cell response. Baseline antibody screening turned up just six seropositive AZD1222 recipients.

This clone was seen just once. Antigen unknown. CDR3 length: 14 residues. Between the trimmed V and J ends, which lost 1 base and 4 bases, there was a span of 9 bases. The germline V gene encodes CDR1 SGHTA and CDR2 FQGNSA. The chain combines TRBV7-2 with TRBJ2-3; no firm D call. The starting material was peripheral blood, obtained 28 days after the second AZD1222 dose. The sequence was obtained from an adult who received the AZD1222 COVID-19 vaccine. The CDR3: CASSLGQLADTQYF. The CDR3 coding sequence is TGTGCCAGCAGCTTAGGGCAGTTGGCAGATACGCAGTATTTT.